The clone carrying this T cell receptor (beta chain) was seen only a few times. Its antigen remains unknown. The PCR was carried out with 60 Vbeta primers and 13 Jbeta primers. Profiling relied on immunoSEQ multiplex PCR, and the TCRdb table lists in-frame clones only, not all of them. The top ten clones hold around 3.1% of a sample with around 67,000 clones, less than 70% of them seen once. CDR3 size: 15 residues. In germline, CDR1 is SGHAT, CDR2 FQNNGV. V was clipped by 3 bases and J by 0 bases; unmatched bases: 3. This sample was included in a study of cytomegalovirus exposure and HLA in healthy donors. Study-wide points: In a later analysis, a genetic analysis reported fewer productive-TCR N-insertions in an Asian-associated ancestry cluster than the cohort average. In a later analysis, several top co-occurrence clusters appeared linked to parvovirus B19, influenza, CMV and Epstein-Barr virus.

The TCR was taken from a woman between 45 and 65 years old in good health and CMV-seronegative. The sample was PBMCs. The chain employs TRBV11-2 and TRBJ2-7; 9 bases are shared with TRBD1. This CDR3 reads CASSLTGGSSYEQYF. The CDR3 coding sequence is TGTGCCAGCAGCTTGACAGGGGGTAGCTCCTACGAGCAGTACTTC.